One sample yielded the 20 T cell receptor beta chains listed below, sequenced in a study of blood T cells in healthy people across ages. Through a sample-barcoded 5' primer and a J-beta primer mix, a second PCR was run for roughly 7 to 12 cycles. From the 5' RACE reads, TCRdb called clonotypes with MiXCR, one entry per CDR3 protein. The sample holds around 1,500,000 distinct CDR3 sequences; around 39% are singletons and the top ten take 7.9%. Material: blood. These receptor sequences come from a woman in her late teens or twenties in good health.

There are a few counts of this clonotype. The rearrangement joins TRBV5-1 to TRBJ1-1; D not resolved. The germline V gene encodes CDR1 SGHRS and CDR2 YFSETQ. This CDR3 spans 14 amino acids. Between the trimmed V and J ends, which lost 3 bases and 0 bases, there was a span of 9 bases. Here the CDR3 reads CASSSEQLNTEAFF. DNA of the CDR3: TGCGCCAGCAGCTCTGAACAGTTGAACACTGAAGCTTTCTTT.

This clonotype showed up just a few times. V is TRBV7-9 and J is TRBJ1-2, with 7 bases matching TRBD1. Germline trimming cut 5 bases from V and 6 bases from J; bases unmatched to any gene: 12. The CDR3 is made up of 15 amino acids. The V gene's germline CDR1 is SEHNR and CDR2 FQNEAQ (reference sequence). CDR3 nucleotides: TGTGCCAGCAGCGTAATGGACAGGTTACTAAATGGCTACACCTTC. Translating it yields CASSVMDRLLNGYTF.

The rearrangement joins TRBV7-2 to TRBJ2-1, with 10 bases that match TRBD2. The length of the CDR3 is 20 residues. After removal of 1 base from V and 0 bases from J, the junction contained 12 bases not matched to a gene. From germline, CDR1 is SGHTA and CDR2 FQGNSA. The CDR3: CASSLDPGLAGVSSYNEQFF. CDR3 sequence (DNA): TGTGCCAGCAGCTTAGACCCGGGGCTAGCGGGGGTAAGCTCCTACAATGAGCAGTTCTTC.

About this clonotype itself: It may be a read error: a sequence one base away is much more abundant. The J gene is TRBJ2-5, the V gene TRBV4-1; D not resolved. CDR1 is MGHRA and CDR2 is YSYEKL in the germline V gene. The V end lost 3 bases, the J end lost 4 bases, and 12 bases lay between the germline ends. This CDR3 is built from 14 residues. CDR3 loop: CASSQLTLLETQYF. The CDR3 nucleotides are TGCGCCAGCAGCCAGCTGACTCTATTAGAGACCCAGTACTTC.

This clonotype was counted between two and nine times. The rearrangement links TRBV20-1 to TRBJ2-7, with 10 bases that match TRBD2. CDR1 and CDR2 (germline): DFQATT, SNEGSKA (reference sequence). This CDR3 comprises 15 residues. J gave up 4 bases and V 0 bases, and 6 bases lay outside the gene matches. CDR3 nucleotides: TGCAGTGCTAGAGAGGCTAGCGGGAGATTGTACGAGCAGTACTTC. The encoded protein is CSAREASGRLYEQYF.

The V gene is TRBV9, the J gene TRBJ2-5; 7 nucleotides agree with TRBD1. The J call is doubtful: the DNA matches TRBJ2-7 better. The CDR3 length is 14 residues. The germline V gene has CDR1 SGDLS and CDR2 YYNGEE. The DNA for the CDR3 is TGTGCCAGCAGCGTTAGGACAGGAGCCTACGAGCAGTACTTC. It specifies CASSVRTGAYEQYF.

The chain employs TRBV5-1 and TRBJ1-1, with unresolved D. The CDR3 consists of 15 residues. V lost 0 bases and J 2 bases, leaving 11 bases between the germline ends. Germline CDR1 reads SGHRS; CDR2 reads YFSETQ. The CDR3, as DNA: TGCGCCAGCAGCTTGGCCCCGACGACCAACACTGAAGCTTTCTTT. Amino acid sequence: CASSLAPTTNTEAFF. The entire variable domain, with the rest obtained from reference TRBV5-1 and TRBJ1-1, is as follows: KAGVTQTPRYLIKTRGQQVTLSCSPISGHRSVSWYQQTPGQGLQFLFEYFSETQRNKGNFPGRFSGRQFSNSRSEMNVSTLELGDSALYLCASSLAPTTNTEAFFGQGTRLTVV.

This clonotype turned up a few times. The chain uses TRBV14 and TRBJ2-1, with TRBD2 matching 12 bases. Per germline, CDR1 SGHDN and CDR2 FVKESK. The length of the CDR3 is 16 residues. V trimming: 3 bases; J trimming: 8 bases; junction bases outside the gene matches: 8. The DNA of the CDR3 is TGTGCCAGCAGCCAGCGACTAGCGGGAGTGTGGCATGAGCAGTTCTTC. It translates to CASSQRLAGVWHEQFF.

This sequence joins TRBV20-1 and TRBJ1-1, with unresolved D. CDR1 is DFQATT and CDR2 is SNEGSKA in the germline V gene (reference sequence). Trimming cost V 0 bases and J 3 bases, with 8 bases left between them. This CDR3 has 13 residues. CDR3 sequence (DNA): TGCAGTGCTAGAGAACATTATGACACTGAAGCTTTCTTT. It codes for CSAREHYDTEAFF.

The chain combines TRBV20-1 with TRBJ1-4; D ambiguous. Trimming cost V 1 base and J 0 bases, with 12 bases left between them. The CDR3 length is 16 residues. The germline V gene encodes CDR1 DFQATT and CDR2 SNEGSKA (reference sequence). The CDR3 here is CSARGLGDTTNEKLFF. The CDR3 DNA reads TGCAGTGCTAGAGGCCTCGGTGACACAACTAATGAAAAACTGTTTTTT.

This chain uses TRBV10-3 with TRBJ1-2; D not resolved. V shed 3 bases and J shed 3 bases, with 5 bases lying between them. From germline, CDR1 is ENHRY and CDR2 SYGVKD. The CDR3 is made up of 12 amino acids. The CDR3 DNA sequence: TGTGCCATCAGTGAAAAAGACTATGGCTACACCTTC. It yields the protein CAISEKDYGYTF.

A few counts support this clonotype. This chain uses TRBV28 with TRBJ1-5, with TRBD1 identical over 7 bases. The CDR3 has 13 amino acids. Looked up from germline, CDR1 is MDHEN and CDR2 is SYDVKM. V lost 8 bases, J lost 3 bases, and 4 bases stayed unmatched. CDR3 sequence: CASRDSNNQPQHF. CDR3 coding DNA: TGTGCCAGCCGGGACAGTAACAATCAGCCCCAGCATTTT.

This chain uses TRBV20-1 with TRBJ1-2, with a weak D call TRBD1 (5 bases). V was clipped by 1 base and J by 5 bases, with 14 bases between them. The CDR3 has 14 amino acids. Per germline, CDR1 DFQATT and CDR2 SNEGSKA (reference sequence). The CDR3 spells CSARAPGRGYGYTF. The DNA of the CDR3 is TGCAGTGCTAGAGCACCAGGACGGGGGTATGGCTACACCTTC.

In its sample, this clonotype was seen a few times. The chain carries TRBV6-5 and TRBJ1-5; a possible D gene is TRBD1 (6 bases). This CDR3 has 14 amino acids. From germline, CDR1 is MNHEY and CDR2 SVGAGI. V lost 6 bases and J lost 4, with 13 bases in between. The CDR3: CASRARTGNQPQHF. CDR3 coding DNA: TGTGCCAGCAGGGCCCGAACAGGGAATCAGCCCCAGCATTTT.

As concerns this clonotype: A much larger clone differs by one base, so this may be a read error. The chain combines TRBV10-3 with TRBJ2-3, with TRBD2 as a possible D gene (5 bases). Germline lookup yields CDR1 ENHRY and CDR2 SYGVKD. The CDR3 totals 12 residues. Trimming shortened V by 8 bases and J by 5 bases, and 11 bases separated the two germline ends. Here the CDR3 reads CAIGPEGDTQYF. Here the CDR3 DNA reads TGTGCCATCGGCCCAGAGGGAGATACGCAGTATTTT.

This clonotype was seen more than once but under ten times. The V call is TRBV12-3 or TRBV12-4, the J call TRBJ2-7; 8 bases fit TRBD2. V shed 6 bases, J shed 0 bases, and the junction held 4 bases outside the gene matches. The CDR3 is 14 amino acids. CDR3 DNA: TGTGCCAGCAGACGAGCGGGGGACTCCTACGAGCAGTACTTC. It is translated as CASRRAGDSYEQYF.

A few counts support this clonotype. V is TRBV20-1 and J is TRBJ2-7; 9 nucleotides match TRBD2. Germline values: CDR1 DFQATT, CDR2 SNEGSKA (reference sequence). The CDR3 length is 13 residues. With 6 bases clipped from V and 3 bases from J, the junction kept 6 bases outside the gene matches. The chain's CDR3 is CSASSGSFYEQYF. Here the CDR3 DNA reads TGCAGTGCGAGTAGCGGGAGCTTCTACGAGCAGTACTTC.

The genes are TRBV7-9 and TRBJ1-1; D call uncertain. This CDR3 contains 16 residues. Germline V gives CDR1 SEHNR, CDR2 FQNEAQ (reference sequence). The V end lost 3 bases, the J end lost 0 bases, and 14 bases lay between the germline ends. The CDR3 DNA sequence: TGTGCCAGCAGCTTCCCCAGAGCACGCATGAACACTGAAGCTTTCTTT. This sequence encodes CASSFPRARMNTEAFF.

This chain uses TRBV7-2 with TRBJ2-7, with TRBD2 as a possible D gene (6 bases). The CDR3 covers 16 residues. Trimming took off 4 bases at V and 2 bases at J, with 18 bases between the two ends. Per the germline V gene, CDR1 is SGHTA and CDR2 is FQGNSA. The CDR3 region has the DNA TGTGCCAGCAGCTCTTCCGGGACTTCAAACACCTACGAGCAGTACTTC. This sequence encodes CASSSSGTSNTYEQYF.

This chain uses TRBV7-6 with TRBJ2-1; D ambiguous. Germline assignment: CDR1 SGHVS and CDR2 FNYEAQ. The CDR3 is made up of 16 amino acids. The V end was cut by 1 base, the J end by 2 bases, with 12 bases between. DNA for the CDR3: TGTGCCAGCAGCTTAGGGCGGAGCCCCCCCTACAATGAGCAGTTCTTC. This codes for CASSLGRSPPYNEQFF.